This T cell receptor beta chain appears in the sequencing data of a study of T cells in tumors after PD-1 blockade. Study information: Some patients also took daily vismodegib 150 mg during anti-PD-1 treatment. Mean per blood sample: 113,528 templates (roughly 21,000-270,000), about 40,000 unique clonotypes.

Study observations and caveats: Some novel exhausted tumor clones appeared in pre-treatment blood, suggesting peripheral recruitment.

The CDR3 sequence is 12 residues long. Trimming pared 3 bases from V and 4 bases from J, leaving 7 bases between. CDR1 is SGHRS, CDR2 YFSETQ, per germline. Clones were read by immunoSEQ multiplex PCR, and TCRdb kept only the in-frame ones, dropping some. This sample has around 19,000 clones, with roughly 78% found just once. About this clone itself: Its antigen is undetermined.

The origin of this receptor is a human donor with basal cell carcinoma. The starting material was PBMCs, obtained before anti-PD-1 treatment. The rearrangement joins TRBV5-1 to TRBJ2-5; D ambiguous. The CDR3 DNA reads as TGCGCCAGCAGCTGGGATTTAGAGACCCAGTACTTC. The encoded protein is CASSWDLETQYF.